Shown below are 30 T cell receptor beta chains from a single sample sequenced in a study of blood T cell repertoires in COVID-19. Measured with immunoSEQ multiplex PCR; TCRdb has only the in-frame clones, and not every one. Here the sample spans more than 65,000 clones, 82% being singletons. Sequenced sample: peripheral blood. Every receptor here comes from a woman at least 80 years old with acute or convalescent COVID-19.

The CDR3 loop reads CASSSPGGYTF. The DNA for the CDR3 is TGTGCCAGCAGCTCGCCGGGAGGCTACACCTTC. The V and J genes are TRBV11-2 and TRBJ1-2; D uncertain. Deletions cut 4 bases from V and 8 bases from J, with 8 bases between. CDR3 length: 11 amino acids. CDR1 is SGHAT, CDR2 FQNNGV, per germline.

This clone was counted a single time. The chain recombines TRBV27 with TRBJ2-6; TRBD1 agrees at 11 bases. With 3 bases clipped from V and 4 bases from J, the junction kept 11 bases outside the gene matches. Germline CDR1 reads MNHEY; CDR2 reads SMNVEV (reference sequence). This CDR3 comprises 19 residues. CDR3 amino acids: CASSFLGQGATRGANVLTF. The CDR3 nucleotides read TGTGCCAGCAGTTTCCTAGGACAGGGGGCGACTAGGGGGGCCAACGTCCTGACTTTC.

This clone was recorded a few times. The gene calls are TRBV6-2 or TRBV6-3 and TRBJ1-1; a weak D match, TRBD1 (5 bases). CDR3 length: 12 amino acids. The V gene's germline CDR1 is MNHEY and CDR2 SVGEGT. The V end lost 5 bases, the J end lost 11 bases, and 15 bases lay between the germline ends. CDR3 in amino acids: CASSRRTGSAFF. Here the CDR3 DNA reads TGTGCCAGCAGTCGACGAACAGGTAGTGCTTTCTTT.

The CDR3 DNA sequence: TGTGCCAGCAGGCGACTAGCGGGAGTACGAAATGAGCAGTTCTTC. This sequence encodes CASRRLAGVRNEQFF. The chain carries TRBV2 and TRBJ2-1, with 12 bases fitting TRBD2. The CDR3 is 15 amino acids. The junction had 7 bases not matched to a gene; V was cut back by 6 bases and J by 7 bases. Germline CDR1 and CDR2: SNHLY and FYNNEI.

The chain is built from TRBV7-2 and TRBJ2-5, with 9 bases lining up with TRBD1. The CDR3 is 16 residues long. The J segment lost 2 bases and the V segment lost 1 base, leaving 5 bases of the junction unmatched. Germline V gives CDR1 SGHTA, CDR2 FQGNSA. The CDR3 spells CASSLGQGVGQETQYF. DNA for the CDR3: TGTGCCAGCAGCTTAGGACAGGGGGTCGGTCAAGAGACCCAGTACTTC.

This clone was detected a few times. The chain carries TRBV10-3 and TRBJ1-2, with 8 bases identical to TRBD1. This CDR3 contains 15 residues. Germline values: CDR1 ENHRY, CDR2 SYGVKD. The J segment lost 4 bases and the V segment lost 4 bases, leaving 8 bases of the junction unmatched. CDR3 bases: TGTGCCATCAGTGGAAACAGGGGGAACCTCTATGGCTACACCTTC. This translates into CAISGNRGNLYGYTF.

This sequence joins TRBV5-4 and TRBJ2-7, with a weak D call TRBD1 (5 bases). The CDR3 length is 16 residues. CDR1 is SGHNT, CDR2 YYREEE, per germline (reference sequence). The germline V and J ends were trimmed by 1 base and 3 bases, with 17 bases remaining between them. In DNA, the CDR3 is TGTGCCAGCAGCTTGCGTGGGGCAGCCTCGATCTACGAGCAGTACTTC. Its translation: CASSLRGAASIYEQYF.

The gene calls are TRBV2 and TRBJ2-1, with D unclear. The V end was cut by 4 bases, the J end by 3 bases, with 10 bases between. Germline V gene lookup returns CDR1 SNHLY and CDR2 FYNNEI. The CDR3 spans 14 residues. CDR3 sequence (DNA): TGTGCCAGCAGTGTGCGGCGGAGCTACAATGAGCAGTTCTTC. Its translation is CASSVRRSYNEQFF.

On this clone: The conserved phenylalanine or tryptophan is not found at the CDR3 terminus, so this likely reflects a read error. J is TRBJ1-2 and V is TRBV6-5, with D maybe TRBD1 (5 bases). Per the germline V gene, CDR1 is MNHEY and CDR2 is SVGAGI. The V and J ends lost 8 bases and 4 bases respectively, with 17 bases between them. The CDR3 length is 14 residues. Written as DNA, the CDR3 is TGTGCCAGCGGGGCCACCCCACTCAGCTATGGCTACACCTCC. It encodes CASGATPLSYGYTS.

The J gene is TRBJ2-1, the V gene TRBV5-1; D is perhaps TRBD1 (8 bases). The CDR3 has 15 amino acids. V lost 3 bases and J 5 bases, leaving 15 bases between the germline ends. In germline, CDR1 is SGHRS, CDR2 YFSETQ. DNA of the CDR3: TGCGCCAGCAGCTGGGGGGGACAGGCCCACAATGAGCAGTTCTTC. This sequence encodes CASSWGGQAHNEQFF.

The chain employs TRBV6-4 and TRBJ2-5; D may be TRBD1 (6 bases). The CDR3 has 12 residues. V dropped 8 bases and J dropped 5 bases, with 12 bases sitting between them. Germline V gives CDR1 MRHNA, CDR2 SNTAGT. DNA of the CDR3: TGTGCCAGCCTGGGACAAAGGGAGACCCAGTACTTC. This gives the protein CASLGQRETQYF.

CDR3 residues: CASSSFRTSGGTDTQYF. CDR3 in DNA: TGTGCCAGCAGCTCCTTTAGGACTAGCGGGGGCACAGATACGCAGTATTTT. The chain has TRBV7-3 and TRBJ2-3, with TRBD2 matching 12 bases. The V gene end was trimmed by 4 bases and the J gene end by 1 base; junction bases not matched to a gene: 6. Germline CDR1 reads SGHTA; CDR2 reads FQGTGA. The CDR3 covers 17 residues.

The rearrangement joins TRBV7-3 to TRBJ2-3; 8 bases are shared with TRBD2. Germline CDR1 SGHTA, CDR2 FQGTGA. The V segment lost 5 bases and the J segment 1 base; nucleotides outside the gene matches: 2. The CDR3 covers 14 residues. The CDR3 sequence is CASSQAGGTDTQYF. The CDR3 DNA sequence: TGTGCCAGCAGCCAAGCGGGGGGCACAGATACGCAGTATTTT.

This clone has a single count. The chain carries TRBV28 and TRBJ1-5; 7 bases map to TRBD1. V shed 5 bases and J 5 bases; nucleotides not matched to a gene: 9. There are 15 residues in the CDR3. Germline V CDR1 and CDR2: MDHEN, SYDVKM. CDR3 amino acids: CASSLRQGQYQPQHF. CDR3 DNA sequence: TGTGCCAGCAGTCTCCGACAGGGTCAATATCAGCCCCAGCATTTT. The full variable domain, in which reference TRBV28 and TRBJ1-5 provide the parts outside the CDR3, is DVKVTQSSRYLVKRTGEKVFLECVQDMDHENMFWYRQDPGLGLRLIYFSYDVKMKEKGDIPEGYSVSREKKERFSLILESASTNQTSMYLCASSLRQGQYQPQHFGDGTRLSIL.

J is TRBJ1-6 and V is TRBV5-1; 8 nucleotides match TRBD1. The germline V gene encodes CDR1 SGHRS and CDR2 YFSETQ. After removal of 4 bases from V and 5 bases from J, the junction contained 8 bases not matched to a gene. This CDR3 contains 16 residues. Here the CDR3 DNA reads TGCGCCAGCAGCAGCTCAGGGGGCGTGGATAATTCACCCCTCCACTTT. Translated: CASSSSGGVDNSPLHF. The full variable domain, rest sourced from reference TRBV5-1 and TRBJ1-6, is KAGVTQTPRYLIKTRGQQVTLSCSPISGHRSVSWYQQTPGQGLQFLFEYFSETQRNKGNFPGRFSGRQFSNSRSEMNVSTLELGDSALYLCASSSSGGVDNSPLHFGNGTRLTVT.

Turning to this clone: An end of the junction does not agree with germline; a read error may underlie this. The rearrangement links TRBV5-4 to TRBJ2-1; 7 positions agree with TRBD2. This CDR3 comprises 12 residues. Germline V gene sequence: CDR1 SGHNT, CDR2 YYREEE (reference sequence). CDR3 region: CASSSTSDEEFF. In nucleotides, the CDR3 is TGTGCCAGCAGCTCTACTAGCGATGAGGAGTTCTTC.

The chain carries TRBV18 and TRBJ2-1, with 7 bases fitting TRBD2. The CDR3 contains 16 residues. V shed 3 bases and J 4 bases; nucleotides not matched to a gene: 9. The V gene's germline CDR1 is KGHSH and CDR2 LQKENI. The CDR3 reads CASSPLRGGVYNEQFF. The CDR3 DNA reads as TGTGCCAGCTCACCTCTACGCGGGGGTGTTTACAATGAGCAGTTCTTC.

The V gene is TRBV18, the J gene TRBJ2-2, with TRBD1 identical over 10 bases. The germline gives CDR1 KGHSH, CDR2 LQKENI. After removal of 5 bases from V and 4 bases from J, the junction contained 7 bases not matched to a gene. This CDR3 contains 16 residues. The CDR3 DNA reads TGTGCCAGCTCAGGACCGGGACAGGGGACCACCGGGGAGCTGTTTTTT. This translates into CASSGPGQGTTGELFF.

This chain uses TRBV27 with TRBJ2-7, with 11 nucleotides matching TRBD2. V shed 1 base and J 6 bases; nucleotides not matched to a gene: 23. This CDR3 spans 21 amino acids. Germline V gene data show CDR1 as MNHEY and CDR2 as SMNVEV (reference sequence). Written as DNA, the CDR3 is TGTGCCAGCAGTTTATGGCCCCTAGGGGCACAGTTAGCGGGAGGGCTTAGCGAGCAGTACTTC. It is translated as CASSLWPLGAQLAGGLSEQYF.

The CDR3, as DNA: TGCGCCAGCAGCAGCGGGACACTCTTTAACACTGAAGCTTTCTTT. Its protein is CASSSGTLFNTEAFF. J is TRBJ1-1 and V is TRBV5-1; possibly TRBD1 for D (6 bases). The CDR3 is 15 amino acids. Trimming pared 4 bases from V and 2 bases from J, leaving 15 bases between. The germline V gene encodes CDR1 SGHRS and CDR2 YFSETQ.

The table lists this clone with a few counts. CDR3 amino acids: CASSASTGELFF. The CDR3 bases are TGCGCCAGCAGTGCCAGTACCGGGGAGCTGTTTTTT. The rearrangement links TRBV10-1 to TRBJ2-2; D call uncertain. V lost 4 bases, J lost 5 bases, and 5 bases lay in between. The CDR3 consists of 12 residues. Germline CDR1 WNHNN, CDR2 SYGVQD (reference sequence).

The chain is built from TRBV29-1 and TRBJ1-2; 9 nucleotides align to TRBD1. V shed 5 bases and J 4 bases; nucleotides not matched to a gene: 14. Germline CDR1 is SQVTM and CDR2 is ANQGSEA. CDR3 length: 16 amino acids. The DNA of the CDR3 is TGCAGCGTTTCCTCTGGACAGGGGTATAGTGCCTATGGCTACACCTTC. The encoded protein is CSVSSGQGYSAYGYTF.

The chain has TRBV3-1 (or the pseudogene TRBV3-2) and TRBJ2-1; D not resolved. The length of the CDR3 is 15 residues. Trimming stripped 3 bases from V and 0 bases from J, with 9 bases between. Germline V gene sequence: CDR1 LGHDT, CDR2 YNNKEL (reference sequence). This chain's CDR3 is CASSQGKSSYNEQFF. As DNA, the CDR3 is TGTGCCAGCAGCCAGGGCAAGAGCTCCTACAATGAGCAGTTCTTC.

Comments on this clone: Other DNA sequences within the sample encode an identical CDR3. V gene TRBV4-1 combines with J gene TRBJ2-7; 7 bases fit TRBD2. CDR1 MGHRA and CDR2 YSYEKL come from the germline V gene. This CDR3 spans 14 amino acids. With 2 bases clipped from V and 0 bases from J, the junction kept 1 base outside the gene matches. DNA for the CDR3: TGCGCCAGCAGCCAATGGGACTACTCCTACGAGCAGTACTTC. Translation gives CASSQWDYSYEQYF.

The V gene is TRBV3-1 (or the pseudogene TRBV3-2), the J gene TRBJ2-1; possible D gene TRBD1, 5 bases. V was trimmed by 4 bases and J by 4 bases, leaving 14 bases between them. Per germline, CDR1 LGHDT and CDR2 YNNKEL (reference sequence). This CDR3 comprises 15 residues. In DNA form, the CDR3 reads TGTGCCAGCAGCCCTGTAAGGCAGGGTTACAATGAGCAGTTCTTC. Residues: CASSPVRQGYNEQFF.

J is TRBJ2-7 and V is TRBV13; 11 nucleotides agree with TRBD2. The J segment lost 2 bases and the V segment lost 4 bases, leaving 4 bases of the junction unmatched. Germline V lookup: CDR1 PRHDT, CDR2 FYEKMQ (reference sequence). CDR3 length: 15 amino acids. Here the CDR3 reads CASSWGTSGAYEQYF. DNA for the CDR3: TGTGCCAGCAGCTGGGGGACTAGCGGCGCCTACGAGCAGTACTTC.

Concerning this clone itself: An end of the junction does not agree with germline; a read error may underlie this. The rearrangement uses TRBV27 and TRBJ1-2; 9 positions agree with TRBD1. CDR1 is MNHEY, CDR2 SMNVEV, per germline (reference sequence). This CDR3 has 13 residues. The CDR3 sequence is CASSLSGQGPFKW. CDR3 bases: TGTGCCAGCAGTTTATCGGGACAGGGACCTTTCAAATGG.

The J gene is TRBJ1-3, the V gene TRBV5-4, with 9 bases identical to TRBD1. The germline V gene has CDR1 SGHNT and CDR2 YYREEE (reference sequence). The CDR3 has 17 amino acids. With 0 bases clipped from V and 8 bases from J, the junction kept 12 bases outside the gene matches. The CDR3 nucleotides read TGTGCCAGCAGCTTGGAAGGACAGGGGTTGTTACGGGACACCATATATTTT. Its protein is CASSLEGQGLLRDTIYF.

This clone was picked up a small number of times. The chain links TRBV9 to TRBJ2-3; 7 nucleotides line up with TRBD1. CDR1 and CDR2 (germline): SGDLS, YYNGEE. The CDR3 has 17 amino acids. J gave up 3 bases and V 0 bases, and 10 bases lay outside the gene matches. The CDR3 region is CASSVGWDRLSTDTQYF. CDR3 in DNA: TGTGCCAGCAGCGTAGGATGGGACAGATTAAGTACAGATACGCAGTATTTT.

This chain uses TRBV9 with TRBJ2-3; 9 nucleotides match TRBD2. After removal of 0 bases from V and 0 bases from J, the junction contained 5 bases not matched to a gene. Germline CDR1 is SGDLS and CDR2 is YYNGEE. The CDR3 length is 17 residues. The CDR3 nucleotides read TGTGCCAGCAGCGTAGCGGCGGGAGGGTCTAGCACAGATACGCAGTATTTT. Its translation: CASSVAAGGSSTDTQYF.